This T cell receptor (beta chain) was identified in a study of OX40 agonist ivuxolimab in advanced cancers. Study context: Given to patients was ivuxolimab, an agonistic anti-OX40 (CD134) antibody. People who had prior anti-PD-1, anti-PD-L1 or anti-CTLA-4 therapy could take part, and roughly 44% had some. Whole-study results and caveats: Averaging showed that CD8+ T cells had more expanded clones than CD4+ did.

Clones were sequenced by immunoSEQ multiplex PCR, and TCRdb holds only the in-frame ones, with some missing. Of some 25,000 clones listed, under 80% were seen once; the top ten hold 12% to 15%. This clone was observed once. Its specificity is not known. Germline V gene sequence: CDR1 SNHLY, CDR2 FYNNEI. This CDR3 region has 16 residues. V trimming: 0 bases; J trimming: 7 bases; junction bases outside the gene matches: 7. The source material was CD4+ or CD8+ T cells sorted from blood, sampled in a trial of the OX40 agonist ivuxolimab. The clonotype was recovered from an adult with an advanced solid tumor such as melanoma, head and neck, liver or kidney cancer. This chain connects TRBV2 to TRBJ2-7; 12 nucleotides line up with TRBD2. CDR3 in amino acids: CASSEATSGGPPEQYF. CDR3 nucleotides: TGTGCCAGCAGTGAAGCGACTAGCGGGGGACCTCCTGAGCAGTACTTC.